Listed below are T cell receptor beta chains from one sample, sequenced in a study of blood T cell repertoires in COVID-19. Method: immunoSEQ multiplex PCR; TCRdb's copy keeps in-frame clones and lacks some. The profile covers about 150,000 clones, with 80% to 90% appearing a single time and approximately 8% taken by the ten largest. The sequencing sample was made of peripheral blood. Receptors were obtained from a woman aged 55-69 years with COVID-19, enrolled during active disease. Both conserved end residues are part of each CDR3. Some rows mark clone size as missing; the rest say once, few, many or name a class of expanded clone.

clone size: few
V gene: TRBV9
CDR3 length: 15
CDR3 protein: CASSVRDRASTEAFF

clone size: -
V gene: TRBV19
CDR3 length: 14
CDR3 protein: CASSILTTGTEAFF

clone size: -
V gene: TRBV7-8
CDR3 length: 14
CDR3 protein: CASSPDRLDSPLHF

clone size: once
V gene: TRBV27
CDR3 length: 15
CDR3 protein: CASSLGQGRGYEQYF

clone size: -
V gene: TRBV5-4
CDR3 length: 14
CDR3 protein: CASSPDRGNEKLFF

clone size: -
V gene: TRBV15
CDR3 length: 19
CDR3 protein: CATSRDRQGTSGGRETQYF

clone size: -
V gene: TRBV4-2
CDR3 length: 15
CDR3 protein: CASSPMGGRADTQYF

clone size: -
V gene: TRBV6-5
CDR3 length: 16
CDR3 protein: CASSYWASGGTGELFF

clone size: once
V gene: TRBV5-1
CDR3 length: 14
CDR3 protein: CASSLEAGETEAFF

clone size: -
V gene: TRBV6-1
CDR3 length: 18
CDR3 protein: CASSEPRLWTGVADTQYF

clone size: -
V gene: TRBV7-9
CDR3 length: 15
CDR3 protein: CASSSLAGEGSEQFF

clone size: -
V gene: TRBV5-6
CDR3 length: 12
CDR3 protein: CASSPGGYGYTF

clone size: -
V gene: TRBV9
CDR3 length: 15
CDR3 protein: CASSASFGRDTEAFF

clone size: -
V gene: TRBV18
CDR3 length: 17
CDR3 protein: CASSPRGTGDKTGELFF

clone size: -
V gene: TRBV19
CDR3 length: 14
CDR3 protein: CASSNVGTIYGYTF

clone size: -
V gene: TRBV9
CDR3 length: 15
CDR3 protein: CASSGSGTGGPEAFF

clone size: -
V gene: TRBV18
CDR3 length: 13
CDR3 protein: CASSDISGNTIYF

clone size: few
V gene: TRBV19
CDR3 length: 13
CDR3 protein: CASSLGVSQPQHF

clone size: once
V gene: TRBV27
CDR3 length: 14
CDR3 protein: CASSPGGLNTEAFF

clone size: -
V gene: TRBV6-5
CDR3 length: 14
CDR3 protein: CASSMGAGGNTIYF

clone size: few
V gene: TRBV7-3
CDR3 length: 15
CDR3 protein: CASSSNPGLLYEQYF

clone size: -
V gene: TRBV6-5
CDR3 length: 15
CDR3 protein: CASSYSTGPNTEAFF

clone size: -
V gene: TRBV19
CDR3 length: 13
CDR3 protein: CASSIDPPDRKDF

clone size: -
V gene: TRBV7-2
CDR3 length: 16
CDR3 protein: CASSPRGIGVGETQYF

clone size: few
V gene: TRBV11-2
CDR3 length: 13
CDR3 protein: CASSFDRNQPQHF

clone size: -
V gene: TRBV11-2
CDR3 length: 17
CDR3 protein: CASSLVAGRRMNTEAFF

clone size: -
V gene: TRBV6-5
CDR3 length: 15
CDR3 protein: CASSYSTINSYGYTF

clone size: once
V gene: TRBV12-3/TRBV12-4
CDR3 length: 13
CDR3 protein: CASRRTGEHEAFF

clone size: -
V gene: TRBV10-2
CDR3 length: 14
CDR3 protein: CASSDYGQIYGYTF

clone size: few
V gene: TRBV10-3
CDR3 length: 15
CDR3 protein: CAISDYTGGDYGYTF

clone size: -
V gene: TRBV11-2
CDR3 length: 15
CDR3 protein: CASSLIWGGHPEAFF

clone size: few
V gene: TRBV5-6
CDR3 length: 13
CDR3 protein: CASRGRKTGELFF

clone size: few
V gene: TRBV10-2
CDR3 length: 15
CDR3 protein: CASSESGQGISGYTF

clone size: -
V gene: TRBV13
CDR3 length: 15
CDR3 protein: CASSLSGGASYEQYF

clone size: -
V gene: TRBV15
CDR3 length: 15
CDR3 protein: CATSSEGQAGYGYTF

clone size: -
V gene: TRBV16
CDR3 length: 17
CDR3 protein: CASSQLASGSYTDTQYF

clone size: -
V gene: TRBV5-1
CDR3 length: 15
CDR3 protein: CASSPRAGGSTEAFF

clone size: -
V gene: TRBV11-2
CDR3 length: 15
CDR3 protein: CASSPGTATSYEQYF

clone size: -
V gene: TRBV30
CDR3 length: 14
CDR3 protein: CAWLRGSGANVLTF

clone size: -
V gene: TRBV29-1
CDR3 length: 12
CDR3 protein: CSVGDSSYEQYF

clone size: once
V gene: TRBV6-4
CDR3 length: 15
CDR3 protein: CASSQGQGSRNEQFF

clone size: -
V gene: TRBV19
CDR3 length: 16
CDR3 protein: CASSQAVSTDQNEQFF

clone size: -
V gene: TRBV4-1
CDR3 length: 17
CDR3 protein: CASSQDLSGGNTGELFF

clone size: -
V gene: TRBV9
CDR3 length: 16
CDR3 protein: CASSVDLGHSTDTQYF

clone size: -
V gene: TRBV3-1/TRBV3-2
CDR3 length: 15
CDR3 protein: CASSQISGGGYGYTF

clone size: -
V gene: TRBV6-6
CDR3 length: 15
CDR3 protein: CATRGGGQGDAEAFF

clone size: few
V gene: TRBV10-3
CDR3 length: 14
CDR3 protein: CAISRGARTDTQYF

clone size: once
V gene: TRBV5-1
CDR3 length: 12
CDR3 protein: CASSWTGGEQFF

clone size: -
V gene: TRBV10-3
CDR3 length: 15
CDR3 protein: CAISGQSGGAAEQYF

clone size: -
V gene: TRBV5-1
CDR3 length: 13
CDR3 protein: CASSLSGQGEAFF

clone size: few
V gene: TRBV5-1
CDR3 length: 13
CDR3 protein: CASSPGQAPGYTF

clone size: -
V gene: TRBV11-1
CDR3 length: 16
CDR3 protein: CASSLVATYVKYRQYF

clone size: -
V gene: TRBV2
CDR3 length: 19
CDR3 protein: CASSPLGLAGEVGRGELFF

clone size: -
V gene: TRBV3-1/TRBV3-2
CDR3 length: 16
CDR3 protein: CASSQDAAIQGYGYTF

clone size: -
V gene: TRBV9
CDR3 length: 16
CDR3 protein: CASSPGDLGSGNTIYF

clone size: -
V gene: TRBV7-3
CDR3 length: 13
CDR3 protein: CASSLDIQETQYF

clone size: -
V gene: TRBV10-3
CDR3 length: 12
CDR3 protein: CATTTGASGYTF

clone size: once
V gene: TRBV6-4
CDR3 length: 15
CDR3 protein: CASSDPQRPKETQYF

clone size: -
V gene: TRBV30
CDR3 length: 14
CDR3 protein: CAWRLEGARNEQFF